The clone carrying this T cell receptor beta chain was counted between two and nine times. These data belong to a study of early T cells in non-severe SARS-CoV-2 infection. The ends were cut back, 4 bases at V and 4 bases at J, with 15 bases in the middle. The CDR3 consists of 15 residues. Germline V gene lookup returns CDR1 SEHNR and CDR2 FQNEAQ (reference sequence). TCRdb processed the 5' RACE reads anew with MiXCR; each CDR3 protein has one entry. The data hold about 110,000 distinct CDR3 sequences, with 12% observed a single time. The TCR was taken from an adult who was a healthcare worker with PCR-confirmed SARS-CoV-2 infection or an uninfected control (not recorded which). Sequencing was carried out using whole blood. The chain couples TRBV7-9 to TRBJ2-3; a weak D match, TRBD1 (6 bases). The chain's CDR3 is CASSSGGGIPDTQYF. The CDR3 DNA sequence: TGTGCCAGCAGCTCTGGGGGCGGAATCCCAGATACGCAGTATTTT.